This entry is about one T cell receptor beta chain. Germline V lookup: CDR1 SGHNT, CDR2 YENEEA. The CDR3 runs to 13 residues. Trimming cost V 5 bases and J 5 bases, with 11 bases left between them. TCRdb keeps only in-frame clones here, not all; method: immunoSEQ multiplex PCR. The sample includes some 69,000 clones, about 80% of them seen just once. The data stem from a study of OX40 agonist ivuxolimab in advanced cancers. The sample here was CD4+ or CD8+ T cells sorted from blood, taken in a trial of the OX40 agonist ivuxolimab. This chain uses TRBV11-3 with TRBJ2-3; a possible D gene is TRBD2 (5 bases). The source is an adult with an advanced solid tumor such as melanoma, head and neck, liver or kidney cancer. CDR3 in amino acids: CASSPGLGDTQYF. For the CDR3, the DNA is TGTGCCAGCAGCCCGGGGTTGGGAGATACGCAGTATTTT.